This T cell receptor (beta chain) was retrieved from a study of T cell repertoires in aging, cancer and after chemotherapy. About the research overall: Clear clonal overlap appeared across healthy donor samples taken over several months to years. Overall study findings and caveats: Healthy donors lost TCR diversity with age mainly through richness, cancer patients through richness and evenness.

A mixed TRB-A/B primer pool amplified rearranged TRB by multiplex touch-down PCR. From the multiplex PCR reads, TCRdb called clonotypes with MiXCR, one entry per CDR3 protein. There are about 5,200 distinct CDR3 sequences in the sample; roughly a quarter occur only once, and approximately 7.5% lies in the top ten. Peripheral blood genomic DNA, not sorted cells or RNA, was the template. Germline CDR1 and CDR2: DFQATT and SNEGSKA (reference sequence). V shed 2 bases and J shed 0 bases, with 14 bases lying between them. CDR3 length: 17 residues. Comment on this clonotype: Its specificity is unknown.

The clonotype was recovered from a human donor in good health. Sequences were obtained from blood. The chain uses TRBV20-1 and TRBJ2-6; D not resolved. The CDR3 region is CSARPLDRSSGANVLTF. The CDR3 region has the DNA TGCAGTGCTAGACCCCTAGACCGCAGCTCTGGGGCCAACGTCCTGACTTTC.